This T cell receptor (beta chain) was recovered during a study of vaccination and CD4 T cells after COVID-19. Across the whole study: The convalescent group had six males, four females, seven Caucasians, two Asians, one multiracial. Drawing of post-COVID samples took place a median roughly 92 days after diagnosis (range 35 to 161). Study-wide findings and caveats: The analysis of convalescent patients involved relatively few individuals and lacked early post-infection timepoints.

This clonotype was seen just once. Antigen specificity is unknown. Time point here: late sampling 161 to 241 days after vaccination in three convalescent patients. TCRdb reprocessed the PCR reads with MiXCR, giving one entry per CDR3 protein. The sample includes tens of thousands of distinct CDR3 sequences, about 47% of them seen just once. V lost 2 bases and J 7 bases, leaving 17 bases between the germline ends. This CDR3 is 15 amino acids long. CDR1 LNHDA and CDR2 SQIVND come from the germline V gene (reference sequence). The clonotype comes from a human donor who had recovered from COVID-19. The material sequenced was CD4+ T cells from blood, taken about 7 months after SARS-CoV-2 vaccination. The V and J genes are TRBV19 and TRBJ2-5; the D gene is possibly TRBD1 (5 bases). CDR3 nucleotides: TGTGCCAGTAGTATACAAGGGGCCCACGATGGGACCCAGTACTTC. Residues: CASSIQGAHDGTQYF.